A selection of T cell receptor beta chains follows, all from one sample in a study of T cells after yellow fever vaccination. TCRdb reprocessed the 5' RACE reads via MiXCR and lists one record per CDR3 protein. This sample has 340,000 or so distinct CDR3 sequences, with roughly an eighth found just once. Here the sequenced sample was CD4+ T cells sorted from PBMCs, taken 15 days after the yellow fever booster vaccination. All receptors come from a man aged 18 to 35 who received the YFV17D yellow fever vaccine. The CDR3 runs from the conserved cysteine through the conserved F or W. The D gene is left open where the match is weak. Some rows have no size entry. The others give once, few or many, or a class for an expanded clone.

d_gene | len | j_gene | v_gene | abundance | CDR3aa | CDR3nt
. | 16 | TRBJ1-1 | TRBV7-8 | few | CASSGGSYRVPTEAFF | TGTGCCAGCAGCGGCGGGTCATACCGGGTACCCACTGAAGCTTTCTTT
. | 15 | TRBJ1-1 | TRBV5-1 | few | CASSLPGAMNTEAFF | TGCGCCAGCAGCTTACCCGGGGCCATGAACACTGAAGCTTTCTTT
. | 12 | TRBJ2-1 | TRBV30 | . | CAWSPYRNEQFF | TGTGCCTGGAGTCCGTACAGGAATGAGCAGTTCTTC
TRBD1 | 13 | TRBJ1-2 | TRBV6-5 | many | CASSQDRGYGYTF | TGTGCCAGCAGCCAGGACAGGGGCTATGGCTACACCTTC
TRBD1 | 13 | TRBJ1-2 | TRBV19 | few | CASTSQGAGGYTF | TGTGCCAGTACATCACAGGGGGCCGGTGGCTACACCTTC
TRBD1 | 15 | TRBJ1-2 | TRBV6-6 | few | CASSPTGTVSYGYTF | TGTGCCAGCAGTCCCACCGGGACAGTTTCCTATGGCTACACCTTC
. | 12 | TRBJ2-3 | TRBV19 | . | CASSRRRDTQYF | TGTGCCAGTAGTAGGAGGAGAGATACGCAGTATTTT
. | 15 | TRBJ2-1 | TRBV7-2 | . | CASSEGLPGYNEQFF | TGTGCCAGCAGCGAGGGCCTCCCGGGCTACAATGAGCAGTTCTTC
. | 15 | TRBJ2-3 | TRBV6-5 | . | CASSRQIVSTDTQYF | TGTGCCAGCAGTAGACAGATCGTCAGCACAGATACGCAGTATTTT
. | 14 | TRBJ1-5 | TRBV19 | . | CASSIVGSNQPQHF | TGTGCCAGTAGTATAGTTGGCAGCAATCAGCCCCAGCATTTT
. | 14 | TRBJ1-6 | TRBV13 | . | CASSLVGLDSPLHF | TGTGCCAGCAGCTTAGTAGGGCTGGACTCACCCCTCCACTTT
TRBD1 | 15 | TRBJ1-6 | TRBV28 | few | CASSTEGQGRSPLHF | TGTGCCAGCAGCACCGAGGGACAGGGGAGATCACCCCTCCACTTT
. | 12 | TRBJ1-2 | TRBV29-1 | . | CSVDTGGYGYTF | TGCAGCGTTGACACTGGGGGCTATGGCTACACCTTC
TRBD2 | 15 | TRBJ2-1 | TRBV4-1 | many | CASSLPGGSYNEQFF | TGCGCCAGCAGCCTCCCGGGGGGTTCCTACAATGAGCAGTTCTTC
TRBD1 | 13 | TRBJ2-1 | TRBV20-1 | . | CSATGTGRHEQFF | TGCAGTGCTACCGGGACAGGGAGGCATGAGCAGTTCTTC
. | 14 | TRBJ1-4 | TRBV7-9 | many | CASSSWDGSEKLFF | TGTGCCAGCAGCTCCTGGGACGGATCAGAAAAACTGTTTTTT
TRBD1 | 14 | TRBJ1-1 | TRBV7-2 | . | CASSLNRGTTEAFF | TGTGCCAGCAGCTTAAACAGGGGGACCACTGAAGCTTTCTTT
TRBD2 | 14 | TRBJ2-3 | TRBV6-1 | few | CASSPGTTTDTQYF | TGTGCCAGCAGTCCCGGGACTACCACAGATACGCAGTATTTT
. | 15 | TRBJ1-4 | TRBV27 | . | CASSPASVTNEKLFF | TGTGCCAGCAGTCCAGCTTCAGTTACTAATGAAAAACTGTTTTTT
. | 16 | TRBJ2-2 | TRBV7-3 | . | CASSLKGPLTTGELFF | TGTGCCAGCAGCTTAAAGGGCCCTCTCACCACCGGGGAGCTGTTTTTT
. | 12 | TRBJ2-1 | TRBV20-1 | . | CSAPTSNNEQFF | TGCAGTGCGCCGACTAGTAACAATGAGCAGTTCTTC
. | 13 | TRBJ2-5 | TRBV2 | few | CASIRTYQETQYF | TGTGCCAGCATTAGGACCTACCAAGAGACCCAGTACTTC
. | 15 | TRBJ1-5 | TRBV7-2 | few | CASSLVGGQNQPQHF | TGTGCCAGCAGCTTAGTAGGAGGTCAGAATCAGCCCCAGCATTTT
. | 18 | TRBJ2-3 | TRBV7-9 | few | CASSLVGLSTSSTDTQYF | TGTGCCAGCAGCTTAGTCGGCCTGTCCACAAGTAGCACAGATACGCAGTATTTT
. | 15 | TRBJ2-2 | TRBV5-1 | many | CASSLDGRADGELFF | TGCGCCAGCAGCTTGGACGGCCGTGCAGACGGGGAGCTGTTTTTT
TRBD1 | 14 | TRBJ2-1 | TRBV7-2 | many | CASSLGQSYNEQFF | TGTGCCAGCAGCTTGGGACAGTCCTACAATGAGCAGTTCTTC
. | 17 | TRBJ2-3 | TRBV7-8 | . | CASSLAPRGRRTDTQYF | TGTGCCAGCAGCTTAGCGCCAAGGGGTCGACGGACAGATACGCAGTATTTT
. | 15 | TRBJ2-2 | TRBV7-2 | . | CASSRERVNTGELFF | TGTGCCAGCAGCCGGGAGAGGGTGAACACCGGGGAGCTGTTTTTT
TRBD2 | 18 | TRBJ2-2 | TRBV4-2 | . | CASSQEVLAGGNTGELFF | TGTGCCAGCAGCCAAGAGGTGCTAGCGGGGGGGAACACCGGGGAGCTGTTTTTT
. | 13 | TRBJ2-1 | TRBV6-2/TRBV6-3 | many | CASVLSSYNEQFF | TGTGCCAGCGTTCTCAGCTCCTACAATGAGCAGTTCTTC
. | 14 | TRBJ2-3 | TRBV5-1 | few | CASRDLTSTDTQYF | TGCGCCAGCAGAGATTTAACCAGCACAGATACGCAGTATTTT
TRBD1 | 14 | TRBJ1-6 | TRBV7-3 | . | CASSSGQTNSPLHF | TGTGCCAGCAGCTCGGGACAGACGAATTCACCCCTCCACTTT
. | 13 | TRBJ2-3 | TRBV2 | . | CASQRQGTDTQYF | TGTGCCAGCCAAAGACAGGGCACAGATACGCAGTATTTT
. | 16 | TRBJ2-5 | TRBV9 | few | CASSVGVGNTLETQYF | TGTGCCAGCAGCGTAGGGGTTGGGAATACCCTAGAGACCCAGTACTTC
TRBD2 | 15 | TRBJ2-3 | TRBV27 | . | CASSFSGGASDTQYF | TGTGCCAGCAGTTTCAGCGGGGGGGCTTCAGATACGCAGTATTTT
. | 15 | TRBJ2-7 | TRBV6-5 | . | CASSYSGASSYEQYF | TGTGCCAGCAGTTACTCTGGAGCGAGCTCCTACGAGCAGTACTTC
TRBD2 | 15 | TRBJ2-4 | TRBV9 | few | CASSVVATREGIQYF | TGTGCCAGCAGCGTAGTTGCAACCAGGGAGGGCATTCAGTACTTC
TRBD2 | 14 | TRBJ2-3 | TRBV30 | few | CAWTRRGGTDTQYF | TGTGCCTGGACAAGGCGCGGGGGAACAGATACGCAGTATTTT
. | 17 | TRBJ2-5 | TRBV5-1 | few | CASSYSPGTLSEETQYF | TGCGCCAGCAGCTACAGTCCCGGGACACTTTCGGAAGAGACCCAGTACTTC
. | 15 | TRBJ1-6 | TRBV5-1 | many | CASSLEQGPYSPLHF | TGCGCCAGCAGCTTGGAGCAGGGGCCCTATTCACCCCTCCACTTT
. | 16 | TRBJ1-4 | TRBV9 | few | CASSEGQALRGEKLFF | TGTGCCAGCAGCGAGGGACAAGCACTACGCGGGGAAAAACTGTTTTTT
TRBD1 | 13 | TRBJ2-2 | TRBV9 | . | CASSADRTGELFF | TGTGCCAGCAGCGCGGACAGGACCGGGGAGCTGTTTTTT
. | 15 | TRBJ2-7 | TRBV28 | . | CASSLYAPGSYEQYF | TGTGCCAGCAGTTTATACGCCCCAGGGTCCTACGAGCAGTACTTC
TRBD2 | 16 | TRBJ2-3 | TRBV4-2 | . | CASSQKRGLTTDTQYF | TGTGCCAGCAGCCAAAAGCGGGGGCTTACCACAGATACGCAGTATTTT
. | 14 | TRBJ2-2 | TRBV7-3 | . | CASSPRRGAGELFF | TGTGCCAGCAGCCCACGCAGGGGGGCCGGGGAGCTGTTTTTT
TRBD2 | 18 | TRBJ2-4 | TRBV7-9 | many | CASSPAPAGGSFVDIQYF | TGTGCCAGCAGCCCCGCCCCGGCGGGGGGTTCTTTCGTGGACATTCAGTACTTC
. | 14 | TRBJ1-2 | TRBV2 | few | CASSVQQRVYGYTF | TGTGCCAGCAGTGTCCAGCAACGGGTCTATGGCTACACCTTC
TRBD2 | 17 | TRBJ2-3 | TRBV5-1 | . | CASSTAPGTSGTDTQYF | TGCGCCAGCAGCACGGCCCCCGGGACTAGCGGGACAGATACGCAGTATTTT
. | 15 | TRBJ2-2 | TRBV6-2/TRBV6-3 | many | CASSLYTPNTGELFF | TGTGCCAGCAGTCTCTATACACCGAACACCGGGGAGCTGTTTTTT
. | 13 | TRBJ2-7 | TRBV10-3 | . | CAIRGPVSYEQYF | TGTGCCATCAGGGGACCGGTCTCCTACGAGCAGTACTTC